This record concerns one T cell receptor (beta chain) sequence. Antigen: not known. The germline gives CDR1 SGHTS, CDR2 YDEGEE. This CDR3 contains 17 residues. The V end was cut by 0 bases, the J end by 2 bases, with 16 bases between. Assay used: immunoSEQ multiplex PCR; TCRdb lists only in-frame clones, some missing. The sample shows about 2.1 million clones, just over 90% of them seen only once. The source of the sample is a study of shared clonotypes between healthy human individuals. Overall study results and limits: Having only a few donors restricted how much genetic and exposure-history diversity was captured. Generally, naive subsets came out with larger estimated richness than memory subsets.

It was CD45RO-negative cells, positively selected for CCR7, that made up naive CD8 cells, with terminally differentiated effector memory CD45RA+ cells excluded. Every donor, a Caucasian adult, lived in Nashville, Tennessee. The gene calls are TRBV5-8 and TRBJ2-3; D gene uncertain. The sample comprised naive CD8+ T cells from PBMCs. The receptor was derived from a man between 18 and 29 years old in good health. Some clones in this sample may be carry-over from other donors' samples. The CDR3 reads CASSLDVSLTITDTQYF. The CDR3 DNA reads TGTGCCAGCAGCTTGGACGTCTCCCTAACGATCACAGATACGCAGTATTTT.